A single sample gave rise to the 26 T cell receptor beta chains below, sequenced in a study of spatial heterogeneity in lung cancer. TCRdb used MiXCR to reprocess the 5' RACE reads, holding one entry per CDR3 protein. The sample contains a few thousand distinct CDR3 sequences, about 3.9% of which appear only once. Time point of the sample: sample taken at primary tumor resection. The sample was normal lung tissue next to the tumor, taken at surgery. The receptors stem from a male donor with early-stage non-small cell lung cancer.

This clonotype ranks as medium-sized. This sequence joins TRBV24-1 and TRBJ2-2; D is ambiguous. V gave up 3 bases and J gave up 0 bases, with 10 bases separating them. The CDR3 sequence is 16 residues long. The germline V gene encodes CDR1 KGHDR and CDR2 SFDVKD. The CDR3 coding sequence is TGTGCCACCAGTGATCCTGACACGGCGAACACCGGGGAGCTGTTTTTT. It is translated as CATSDPDTANTGELFF.

For this clonotype: Mismatch with germline at one junction end may stem from a read error. The chain combines TRBV2 with TRBJ2-2; D gene unclear. There are 16 residues in the CDR3. Germline V gene data show CDR1 as SNHLY and CDR2 as FYNNEI. The CDR3 is CARSESRPQDTGELFF. The CDR3, as DNA: TGTGCCAGAAGTGAATCCAGACCACAAGACACCGGGGAGCTGTTTTTT.

In this sample, this clonotype turned up many times. The V gene is TRBV20-1, the J gene TRBJ2-5; 10 nucleotides match TRBD2. The CDR3 sequence is 14 residues long. V dropped 5 bases and J dropped 2; count of bases not matched to a gene: 5. Looked up from germline, CDR1 is DFQATT and CDR2 is SNEGSKA (reference sequence). The CDR3 sequence is CSAGSSGGQETQYF. CDR3 in DNA: TGCAGTGCTGGATCTAGCGGGGGACAAGAGACCCAGTACTTC.

This clonotype is classed as medium-sized. The chain carries TRBV30 and TRBJ1-6; D gene ambiguous. V was cut by 0 bases and J by 8 bases, with 8 bases left in between. Germline V gene sequence: CDR1 GTSNPN, CDR2 SVGIG (reference sequence). The CDR3 has 13 residues. The CDR3 region is CAWSVQEDSPLHF. CDR3 nucleotides: TGTGCCTGGAGTGTACAAGAAGATTCACCCCTCCACTTT.

This clonotype is medium-sized. The V gene is TRBV4-2, the J gene TRBJ1-1; the D gene is possibly TRBD1 (6 bases). Per the germline V gene, CDR1 is LGHNA and CDR2 is YNFKEQ. The CDR3 contains 16 residues. Trimming removed 3 bases from V and 0 bases from J, with 14 bases in between. The CDR3 loop reads CASSQEQGNLNTEAFF. The DNA of the CDR3 is TGTGCCAGCAGCCAGGAACAGGGAAACCTGAACACTGAAGCTTTCTTT.

At least ten counts were recorded for this clonotype. V gene TRBV6-1 combines with J gene TRBJ1-3; a possible D gene is TRBD1 (6 bases). Germline lookup yields CDR1 MNHNS and CDR2 SASEGT. V lost 6 bases and J lost 8, with 26 bases in between. The CDR3 spans 17 residues. Written as DNA, the CDR3 is TGTGCCAGCAGCCTCTTCTCGACAGGTTCAACCTGGGACACCATATATTTT. Translation gives CASSLFSTGSTWDTIYF.

This clonotype was observed at least ten times. This chain links TRBV30 with TRBJ1-6; no clear D gene. The CDR3 sequence is 16 residues long. V was clipped by 2 bases and J by 10 bases, with 21 bases between them. Germline loops: CDR1 GTSNPN, CDR2 SVGIG (reference sequence). The CDR3 is CAWSSSRLTKGSPLHF. The CDR3, as DNA: TGTGCCTGGAGTTCGTCCCGACTGACTAAAGGATCACCCCTCCACTTT.

This clonotype was seen many times. The chain links TRBV10-3 to TRBJ2-1; 8 positions agree with TRBD2. The CDR3 is made up of 15 amino acids. V lost 6 bases, J lost 7 bases, and 11 bases stayed unmatched. CDR1 is ENHRY and CDR2 is SYGVKD in the germline V gene. The DNA for the CDR3 is TGTGCCATCAGGGGGGAGAGCGGGAGATCAAATGAGCAGTTCTTC. As protein: CAIRGESGRSNEQFF.

This clonotype has ten or more counts. V gene TRBV5-5 combines with J gene TRBJ2-5; 7 bases fit TRBD2. The J segment lost 7 bases and the V segment lost 3 bases, leaving 15 bases of the junction unmatched. The CDR3 runs 16 residues. Germline assignment: CDR1 SGHKS and CDR2 YYEKEE (reference sequence). CDR3 DNA: TGTGCCAGCAGCTCTTGGGGGGAGGGGTCGCGATGGACCCAGTACTTC. Amino acids: CASSSWGEGSRWTQYF.

This clonotype occurred many times. The chain couples TRBV9 to TRBJ2-7, with D perhaps given as TRBD1 or TRBD2 (6 bases each). V was pared by 9 bases and J by 6 bases, with 25 bases between. The CDR3 has 15 amino acids. Germline-derived CDR1 and CDR2 are SGDLS and YYNGEE. The CDR3 bases are TGTGCCACCTGGAGGGACAAACTTAGGGGAACCGAGCAGTACTTC. It translates to CATWRDKLRGTEQYF.

This clonotype rates as medium-sized. The CDR3 nucleotides are TGTGCCAGCAACAACGTGGGATCCTCCTACGAGCAGTACTTC. Its translation: CASNNVGSSYEQYF. This chain joins TRBV14 and TRBJ2-7, with no clear D. V shed 7 bases and J shed 0 bases, with 13 bases lying between them. Germline-derived CDR1 and CDR2 are SGHDN and FVKESK. CDR3 size: 14 residues.

Within the sample, this clonotype is medium-sized (0.01 to 0.1%). The genes are TRBV7-3 and TRBJ2-1; possible D gene TRBD2, 7 bases. V shed 3 bases and J shed 3 bases, with 12 bases lying between them. CDR3 size: 15 residues. CDR1 is SGHTA, CDR2 FQGTGA, per germline. This CDR3 reads CASSFGGQDYNEQFF. In DNA, the CDR3 is TGTGCCAGCAGCTTCGGGGGGCAGGACTACAATGAGCAGTTCTTC.

In its sample, this clonotype ranks as medium-sized. The chain uses TRBV20-1 and TRBJ2-1; D gene unclear. V was trimmed by 3 bases and J by 7 bases, leaving 10 bases between them. The CDR3 is 12 residues long. From germline, CDR1 is DFQATT and CDR2 SNEGSKA (reference sequence). The CDR3 here is CSASDKENEQFF. Written as DNA, the CDR3 is TGCAGTGCTAGTGACAAAGAGAATGAGCAGTTCTTC.

This clonotype is labeled medium-sized. V gene TRBV4-2 combines with J gene TRBJ2-1; 11 nucleotides match TRBD2. J lost 8 bases, V lost 0 bases, and 12 bases had no gene match. This CDR3 spans 18 amino acids. CDR1 and CDR2 (germline): LGHNA, YNFKEQ. The CDR3 DNA reads as TGTGCCAGCAGCCAAGAGGGACGGCTAGCGGGGGGACTAGATGAGCAGTTCTTC. Translating gives CASSQEGRLAGGLDEQFF.

The table lists this clonotype with many counts. The chain joins TRBV27 to TRBJ2-3, with D perhaps TRBD2 (5 bases). Trimming removed 5 bases from V and 2 bases from J, with 11 bases in between. Germline V gene data show CDR1 as MNHEY and CDR2 as SMNVEV (reference sequence). This CDR3 spans 14 amino acids. The chain's CDR3 is CASSAREVTDTQYF. CDR3 nucleotides: TGTGCCAGCAGTGCACGGGAAGTCACAGATACGCAGTATTTT.

By proportion, this clonotype is medium-sized. The chain joins TRBV2 to TRBJ2-2, with 7 bases fitting TRBD2. This CDR3 contains 14 residues. Germline V lookup: CDR1 SNHLY, CDR2 FYNNEI. V shed 6 bases, J shed 6 bases, and the junction held 7 bases outside the gene matches. The CDR3 protein is CASRRAREAGELFF. CDR3 nucleotide sequence: TGTGCCAGCAGACGAGCTCGGGAGGCCGGGGAGCTGTTTTTT.

The gene calls are TRBV9 and TRBJ2-6, with D possibly TRBD1 on 5 matching bases. V was pared by 0 bases and J by 3 bases, with 16 bases between. Germline CDR1 reads SGDLS; CDR2 reads YYNGEE. The CDR3 extends over 18 amino acids. DNA for the CDR3: TGTGCCAGCAGCGTAGAGGGCAGCAGGGTAGTTGGGGCCAACGTCCTGACTTTC. Protein sequence: CASSVEGSRVVGANVLTF.

There are many counts of this clonotype. V gene TRBV10-2 combines with J gene TRBJ2-3; 7 bases match TRBD2. The germline V gene has CDR1 WSHSY and CDR2 SAAADI. This CDR3 has 15 residues. J was trimmed by 3 bases and V by 5 bases; bases with no gene match: 8. The CDR3 sequence: CASSMTSMLTDTQYF. In nucleotides, the CDR3 is TGCGCCAGCAGTATGACTAGCATGCTAACAGATACGCAGTATTTT.

This clonotype appeared many times. The chain combines TRBV7-8 with TRBJ2-2; D is uncertain. CDR3 size: 14 residues. The germline V and J ends were trimmed by 2 bases and 5 bases, with 9 bases remaining between them. Germline CDR1 and CDR2: SGHVS and FQNEAQ. The CDR3 nucleotides read TGTGCCAGCAGCTTATGGCAGACTACCGGGGAGCTGTTTTTT. It codes for CASSLWQTTGELFF.

At least ten counts were recorded for this clonotype. The rearrangement uses TRBV9 and TRBJ2-7, with unresolved D. The CDR3 runs to 13 residues. The germline CDR1 and CDR2 sequences are SGDLS and YYNGEE. V was pared by 4 bases and J by 3 bases, with 11 bases between. The CDR3 region has the DNA TGTGCCAGCAGCCCTCGTGGGGACTACGAGCAGTACTTC. This encodes CASSPRGDYEQYF.

This clonotype was seen many times. DNA for the CDR3: TGTGCCAGCAGCCCTCCTACAGGGGACCGGAACACTGAAGCTTTCTTT. This encodes CASSPPTGDRNTEAFF. The chain links TRBV7-9 to TRBJ1-1; 7 bases line up with TRBD1. The CDR3 consists of 16 residues. With 5 bases clipped from V and 1 base from J, the junction kept 10 bases outside the gene matches. The germline V gene encodes CDR1 SEHNR and CDR2 FQNEAQ (reference sequence).

In its sample, this clonotype ranks as medium-sized. V and J are TRBV9 and TRBJ2-3, with D possibly matching TRBD1 (6 bases). Germline CDR1 and CDR2: SGDLS and YYNGEE. This CDR3 has 15 residues. The ends were cut back, 4 bases at V and 4 bases at J, with 16 bases in the middle. The CDR3 bases are TGTGCCAGCAGCAAATTTGGACAGCGATCAGATACGCAGTATTTT. Its translation: CASSKFGQRSDTQYF.

This clonotype was observed many times. V is TRBV6-5 and J is TRBJ1-2; D gene uncertain. This CDR3 comprises 11 residues. CDR1 is MNHEY, CDR2 SVGAGI, per germline. The V gene lost 4 bases and the J gene lost 8 bases, with 8 bases spanning the gap. The CDR3 loop reads CASSSGLGYTF. The CDR3 nucleotides are TGTGCCAGCAGTTCAGGTCTAGGCTACACCTTC.

This clonotype was recorded many times. The rearrangement uses TRBV27 and TRBJ2-2, with 9 bases that match TRBD1. The CDR3 has 16 amino acids. Losses at the gene ends were 5 bases for V and 6 bases for J; bases not matched to a gene: 10. CDR1 is MNHEY, CDR2 SMNVEV, per germline (reference sequence). The CDR3 here is CASSPYDRGRSGELFF. CDR3 coding DNA: TGTGCCAGCAGTCCTTATGACAGGGGGAGGTCCGGGGAGCTGTTTTTT.

This clonotype was counted many times. The chain couples TRBV24-1 to TRBJ2-3; D not certain. In germline, CDR1 is KGHDR, CDR2 SFDVKD. The ends were cut back, 2 bases at V and 6 bases at J, with 8 bases in the middle. This CDR3 region has 13 residues. This chain's CDR3 is CATSDSGLDTQYF. In DNA form, the CDR3 reads TGTGCCACCAGTGATTCAGGATTGGATACGCAGTATTTT.

At least ten counts were recorded for this clonotype. The gene calls are TRBV7-2 and TRBJ1-5; unclear D gene. V lost 1 base and J lost 5, with 9 bases in between. This CDR3 has 14 residues. Germline CDR1 and CDR2: SGHTA and FQGNSA. CDR3 sequence reads: CASSLDLGDQPQHF. The CDR3 DNA follows: TGTGCCAGCAGCTTAGATTTGGGTGATCAGCCCCAGCATTTT.